In its sample, the clone carrying this TCR beta chain was seen many times. Researchers used genomic DNA as the template to profile TCR beta VDJ and CDR3. Via MiXCR, TCRdb re-called the reads, giving one row per CDR3 protein. The sample has 400,000 to 600,000 distinct CDR3 sequences, around 33% seen once; the top ten hold under 0.95%. It was patients with CD8+CD57+ cell expansion by flow cytometry who were chosen for sequencing. Trimming pared 3 bases from V and 8 bases from J, leaving 5 bases between. The CDR3 sequence is 10 residues long. CDR1 and CDR2 from the germline V gene are SGDLS and YYNGEE. This specimen belongs to a study of CD8+CD57+ T cells in acquired aplastic anemia.

The genes are TRBV9 and TRBJ1-2; D is undetermined. The sequencing input was sorted CD4+, CD8+, or CD8+CD57+ T cells (not recorded which) from PBMCs. This TCR came from a human donor with aplastic anemia. CDR3 in DNA: TGTGCCAGCAGCGGGCCGGGCTACACCTTC. It yields the protein CASSGPGYTF.